These T cell receptor beta chains were read from a single sample in a study of OX40 agonist ivuxolimab in advanced cancers. The method was immunoSEQ multiplex PCR; TCRdb's version includes in-frame clones alone and lacks a portion of them. The repertoire has some 85,000 clones, roughly 84% of them found once; the top ten carry approximately 0.67%. The input for sequencing was CD4+ or CD8+ T cells sorted from blood, taken in a trial of the OX40 agonist ivuxolimab. These receptors came from an adult with an advanced solid tumor such as melanoma, head and neck, liver or kidney cancer. The CDR3 runs from the conserved cysteine through the conserved F or W. A D gene is named only where the DNA matches it firmly. Not all rows give a size; the values are once, few, many and, for expanded clones, a class.

D gene,clone size,V gene,J gene,CDR3 DNA,CDR3 protein
TRBD1,NA,TRBV28,TRBJ2-7,TGTGCCAGCATCCAAACCGGGACAGGGGTTCACGAGCAGTACTTC,CASIQTGTGVHEQYF
NA,NA,TRBV6-1,TRBJ2-1,TGTGCCAGCAGTGAAGAAGGGACCTGGGGTTACAATGAGCAGTTCTTC,CASSEEGTWGYNEQFF
TRBD1,NA,TRBV6-5,TRBJ2-2,TGTGCCAGCAGACCAACAGGGGACACCGGGGAGCTGTTTTTT,CASRPTGDTGELFF
NA,NA,TRBV6-1,TRBJ1-2,TGTGCCAGCAGTGAATTCCCGGCAGGGACCAATGGCTACACCTTC,CASSEFPAGTNGYTF
NA,NA,TRBV29-1,TRBJ1-1,TGCAGCGTTTTACAGACCCTGAACACTGAAGCTTTCTTT,CSVLQTLNTEAFF
NA,few,TRBV6-5,TRBJ1-1,TGTGCCAGCAGTTACCGTGAGGTGAACACTGAAGCTTTCTTT,CASSYREVNTEAFF
NA,NA,TRBV27,TRBJ2-5,TGTGCCAGCAGCTCGGGATTTCAAGAGACCCAGTACTTC,CASSSGFQETQYF
NA,NA,TRBV2,TRBJ1-6,TGTGCCAGCAGTGCTAAGCAGGAGAGCGCACCCCTCCACTTT,CASSAKQESAPLHF
NA,NA,TRBV19,TRBJ2-1,TGTGCCAGTAGTATAACGGACTCCTACAATGAGCAGTTCTTC,CASSITDSYNEQFF
TRBD2,NA,TRBV6-5,TRBJ2-1,TGTGCCAGCAGTTCCAGACTAGCGGGAGGCAATGAGCAGTTCTTC,CASSSRLAGGNEQFF
TRBD2,NA,TRBV7-2,TRBJ2-1,TGTGCCAGCAGCCCCCGGGACTACTACAATGAGCAGTTCTTC,CASSPRDYYNEQFF
NA,NA,TRBV19,TRBJ1-5,TGTGCCAGTAGTGCTCGGACAAGAGGTAGCAATCAGCCCCAGCATTTT,CASSARTRGSNQPQHF
NA,NA,TRBV7-9,TRBJ2-5,TGTGCCAGCAGCCCACGACGGATTGAGGGCCAGACCCAGTACTTC,CASSPRRIEGQTQYF
NA,NA,TRBV7-2,TRBJ2-1,TGTGCCAGCAGCTTAGAAGGGTCGCGGGTTGGGGGACGTGAGCAGTTCTTC,CASSLEGSRVGGREQFF
TRBD1,once,TRBV9,TRBJ1-2,TGTGCCAGCAGCGTAGGTAGGACAGGGGATGGCTACACCTTC,CASSVGRTGDGYTF
NA,NA,TRBV7-9,TRBJ2-5,TGTGCCAGCAGCTTATCAGGGGGGGAGACCCAGTACTTC,CASSLSGGETQYF
NA,few,TRBV4-3,TRBJ1-1,TGCGCCAGCAGCCATCTAGGACAGTCAAACACTGAAGCTTTCTTT,CASSHLGQSNTEAFF
NA,NA,TRBV11-2,TRBJ1-2,TGTGCCAGCAGCTTAGACTTTTTTATGCTGTCCTATGGCTACACCTTC,CASSLDFFMLSYGYTF
TRBD1,once,TRBV11-2,TRBJ1-1,TGTGCCAGCAGCTTGACAGGGGGAGACACTGAAGCTTTCTTT,CASSLTGGDTEAFF
TRBD2,few,TRBV11-2,TRBJ2-3,TGTGCCAGCAGCTTAATGGCTAGCGGAGATACGCAGTATTTT,CASSLMASGDTQYF
TRBD1,NA,TRBV5-1,TRBJ1-2,TGCGCCAGCAGCTTGGCTGTCAGGGGGGATGGCTACACCTTC,CASSLAVRGDGYTF
TRBD2,NA,TRBV19,TRBJ2-5,TGTGCCAGTAGTTCCTGGACTAGCGGAGAGACCCAGTACTTC,CASSSWTSGETQYF
TRBD2,once,TRBV5-5,TRBJ2-5,TGTGCCAGCAGCTTTAGCGGGGGAGAGACCCAGTACTTC,CASSFSGGETQYF
NA,NA,TRBV5-1,TRBJ2-2,TGCGCCAGCAGCCTTGACACTTTAGAGGGGGAGCTGTTTTTT,CASSLDTLEGELFF
NA,NA,TRBV6-1,TRBJ2-4,TGTGCCAGCATAGCGATGGGGGTAGCCAAAAACATTCAGTACTTC,CASIAMGVAKNIQYF
NA,NA,TRBV5-4,TRBJ2-7,TGTGCCAGCAGCTTAGGGTCATCCTACGAGCAGTACTTC,CASSLGSSYEQYF
NA,few,TRBV10-1,TRBJ1-2,TGCGCCAGCAGTGGGCGGGAATCTCCCACTAACTATGGCTACACCTTC,CASSGRESPTNYGYTF
NA,NA,TRBV9,TRBJ1-6,TGTGCCAGCAGCGCACGACAGGAAAATTCACCCCTCCACTTT,CASSARQENSPLHF